The 13 T cell receptor beta chains given below trace back to one sample, sequenced in a study of lymphopenia after photon versus proton radiotherapy. Some clones are missing from TCRdb's copy, which holds only in-frame ones; the method was immunoSEQ multiplex PCR. The repertoire holds 25,000 to 35,000 clones, 90% to 95% seen once, with 0.6% to 0.85% in the top ten. The material was peripheral blood, obtained from a patient treated with photon-based radiotherapy. These receptors were collected from a woman between 50 and 59 years old with cholangiocarcinoma.

The chain couples TRBV29-1 to TRBJ2-3, with D uncertain. Trimming took 5 bases from V and 4 from J, leaving 7 bases between them. Germline V CDR1 and CDR2: SQVTM, ANQGSEA. There are 11 residues in the CDR3. CDR3 amino acids: CSVFRADTQYF. CDR3 coding DNA: TGCAGCGTTTTTAGGGCAGATACGCAGTATTTT.

CDR3 nucleotides: TGTGCCAGCACGACAGGTGATGCCTACGAGCAGTACTTC. Encoded protein: CASTTGDAYEQYF. The gene calls are TRBV6-1 and TRBJ2-7; tentative D call: TRBD1 (6 bases). The V end lost 7 bases, the J end lost 2 bases, and 12 bases lay between the germline ends. The CDR3 covers 13 residues. Germline V gene lookup returns CDR1 MNHNS and CDR2 SASEGT.

The rearrangement uses TRBV6-1 and TRBJ2-1, with D tentatively TRBD1 (5 bases). The CDR3 length is 11 residues. V was trimmed by 4 bases and J by 13 bases, leaving 11 bases between them. Germline V gene sequence: CDR1 MNHNS, CDR2 SASEGT. CDR3 in DNA: TGTGCCAGCAGTGCCCAGACAGTCCAGTTCTTC. It encodes CASSAQTVQFF.

J is TRBJ1-1 and V is TRBV5-6, with 9 bases matching TRBD1. The CDR3 extends over 15 amino acids. CDR1 SGHDT and CDR2 YYEEEE come from the germline V gene. V lost 0 bases, J lost 4 bases, and 4 bases stayed unmatched. CDR3 DNA: TGTGCCAGCAGCTTGGGGACAGGGGTGGGCACTGAAGCTTTCTTT. Its translation is CASSLGTGVGTEAFF. Combining the CDR3 with reference TRBV5-6 and TRBJ1-1 gives the whole variable domain DAGVTQSPTHLIKTRGQQVTLRCSPKSGHDTVSWYQQALGQGPQFIFQYYEEEERQRGNFPDRFSGHQFPNYSSELNVNALLLGDSALYLCASSLGTGVGTEAFFGQGTRLTVV.

V is TRBV5-1 and J is TRBJ2-3; TRBD1 is a possible D gene (5 bases). The CDR3 runs 15 residues. V was pared by 2 bases and J by 6 bases, with 16 bases between. The germline CDR1 and CDR2 sequences are SGHRS and YFSETQ. The CDR3 loop reads CASSFRQGEKDTQYF. The CDR3 DNA reads as TGCGCCAGCAGCTTCAGGCAGGGTGAGAAGGATACGCAGTATTTT.

The chain couples TRBV19 to TRBJ2-3; 8 nucleotides align to TRBD1. The length of the CDR3 is 15 residues. The germline V gene has CDR1 LNHDA and CDR2 SQIVND (reference sequence). J was trimmed by 2 bases and V by 10 bases; bases with no gene match: 11. The CDR3 coding sequence is TGTGCCACACTGGCAGTGACAGGGGCCACAGATACGCAGTATTTT. Its protein product is CATLAVTGATDTQYF.

The chain combines TRBV7-7 with TRBJ2-1; the D gene is possibly TRBD2 (6 bases). CDR3 size: 15 residues. Between the trimmed V and J ends, which lost 5 bases and 7 bases, there was a span of 18 bases. Germline V gene data show CDR1 as SSHAT and CDR2 as FNYEAQ (reference sequence). CDR3 sequence reads: CASSPWDSPLNEQFF. CDR3 coding DNA: TGTGCCAGCAGCCCCTGGGACTCGCCTCTGAATGAGCAGTTCTTC.

The rearrangement uses TRBV27 and TRBJ2-7, with 9 bases that match TRBD2. Germline V CDR1 and CDR2: MNHEY, SMNVEV (reference sequence). CDR3 length: 15 amino acids. J gave up 7 bases and V 4 bases, and 11 bases lay outside the gene matches. CDR3: CASSSLGGGAKEQYF. The CDR3 nucleotides read TGTGCCAGCAGTTCCCTCGGCGGGGGGGCGAAGGAGCAGTACTTC.

The gene calls are TRBV5-1 and TRBJ2-1; tentative D call: TRBD1 (5 bases). Germline CDR1 reads SGHRS; CDR2 reads YFSETQ. This CDR3 has 12 residues. V shed 4 bases and J shed 9 bases, with 11 bases lying between them. CDR3 bases: TGCGCCAGCAGCCCCGACAGATTTGAGCAGTTCTTC. Protein: CASSPDRFEQFF.

This rearrangement joins TRBV7-9 to TRBJ1-1; D is ambiguous. From germline, CDR1 is SEHNR and CDR2 FQNEAQ (reference sequence). V shed 6 bases and J shed 0 bases, with 11 bases lying between them. The CDR3 is made up of 14 amino acids. The CDR3 DNA sequence: TGTGCCAGCAGGGCCCCTGCAATGAACACTGAAGCTTTCTTT. Its protein product is CASRAPAMNTEAFF.

Here the CDR3 DNA reads TGTGCCAGCAGCTTAAACAGGGAGCTGTTTTTT. Amino acids: CASSLNRELFF. J is TRBJ2-2 and V is TRBV7-9; D is unclear. This CDR3 spans 11 amino acids. Trimming shortened V by 2 bases and J by 9 bases, and 4 bases separated the two germline ends. Per the germline V gene, CDR1 is SEHNR and CDR2 is FQNEAQ (reference sequence).

This clone was detected only once. The chain recombines TRBV12-5 with TRBJ2-3; perhaps TRBD1 as D (6 bases). Trimming pared 5 bases from V and 0 bases from J, leaving 15 bases between. Germline CDR1 and CDR2: LGHNT and FRNRAP. This CDR3 is built from 16 residues. The DNA for the CDR3 is TGTGCTAGTGGTCCGAGGGGGACGGGGAGCACAGATACGCAGTATTTT. It translates to CASGPRGTGSTDTQYF.

The genes are TRBV19 and TRBJ2-5; D may be TRBD2 (6 bases). Trimming pared 3 bases from V and 5 bases from J, leaving 16 bases between. The length of the CDR3 is 15 residues. CDR1 is LNHDA, CDR2 SQIVND, per germline (reference sequence). The chain's CDR3 is CASSMGGSGRETQYF. The CDR3 DNA sequence: TGTGCCAGTAGTATGGGGGGATCGGGGCGCGAGACCCAGTACTTC.